Below are 28 T cell receptor beta chains sequenced from a single sample in a study of beta chain features in type 1 diabetes. Investigators reverse transcribed all isolated RNA, so they sequenced expressed TCRB transcripts. Method: immunoSEQ multiplex PCR; TCRdb's copy keeps in-frame clones and lacks some. The table has approximately 170,000 clones, roughly 9.1% seen once. The sample taken for sequencing was central memory CD4+ T cells from blood. The receptors here all came from a woman under 30 in good health.

The gene calls are TRBV4-2 and TRBJ1-5; D gene ambiguous. CDR3 length: 15 amino acids. V lost 2 bases, J lost 2 bases, and 10 bases lay in between. Looked up from germline, CDR1 is LGHNA and CDR2 is YNFKEQ. In nucleotides, the CDR3 is TGTGCCAGCAGCCAAAACGCACGGGGCAATCAGCCCCAGCATTTT. This gives the protein CASSQNARGNQPQHF.

This clone was seen a few times. The V call is TRBV30, the J call TRBJ2-1, with 8 bases fitting TRBD2. From germline, CDR1 is GTSNPN and CDR2 SVGIG (reference sequence). J lost 5 bases, V lost 7 bases, and 10 bases had no gene match. This CDR3 comprises 14 residues. CDR3 nucleotides: TGTGCCTTTGGGAGCGGGAGTTTCGACAATGAGCAGTTCTTC. Protein sequence: CAFGSGSFDNEQFF.

This clone was recorded a few times. The gene calls are TRBV11-2 and TRBJ2-7; maybe TRBD1 (5 bases). Germline CDR1 is SGHAT and CDR2 is FQNNGV. Trimming removed 6 bases from V and 4 bases from J, with 10 bases in between. The length of the CDR3 is 12 residues. CDR3 sequence: CASSPQGYEQYF. CDR3 in DNA: TGTGCCAGCAGTCCCCAGGGATACGAGCAGTACTTC. The complete variable domain, with remaining parts taken from reference TRBV11-2 and TRBJ2-7, reads EAGVAQSPRYKIIEKRQSVAFWCNPISGHATLYWYQQILGQGPKLLIQFQNNGVVDDSQLPKDRFSAERLKGVDSTLKIQPAKLEDSAVYLCASSPQGYEQYFGPGTRLTVT.

This clone was seen only a few times. The V and J genes are TRBV7-8 and TRBJ2-3; D may be TRBD2 (6 bases). This CDR3 comprises 14 residues. Between the trimmed V and J ends, which lost 6 bases and 1 base, there was a span of 11 bases. The germline gives CDR1 SGHVS, CDR2 FQNEAQ. Here the CDR3 DNA reads TGTGCCAGCAGAAAAACGGGGGGCACAGATACGCAGTATTTT. This encodes CASRKTGGTDTQYF.

The rearrangement joins TRBV6-5 to TRBJ2-5, with TRBD2 as a possible D gene (6 bases). V was clipped by 0 bases and J by 5 bases, with 13 bases between them. The CDR3 consists of 15 residues. The germline gives CDR1 MNHEY, CDR2 SVGAGI. The CDR3 coding sequence is TGTGCCAGCAGTTACTCGGGACTCGGGGCGGAGACCCAGTACTTC. Protein sequence: CASSYSGLGAETQYF.

This chain uses TRBV7-9 with TRBJ2-3; 9 bases map to TRBD2. The CDR3 totals 15 residues. The germline V gene has CDR1 SEHNR and CDR2 FQNEAQ (reference sequence). Trimming at V came to 5 bases and at J to 9 bases, leaving 12 bases not matched to a gene. The CDR3 reads CASSLTGLAGQTQYF. CDR3 DNA: TGTGCCAGCAGCCTAACCGGGCTAGCGGGGCAGACGCAGTATTTT.

A few counts support this clone. The chain uses TRBV7-2 and TRBJ2-1; 8 positions match TRBD1. There are 13 residues in the CDR3. Germline CDR1 and CDR2: SGHTA and FQGNSA. V gave up 6 bases and J gave up 6 bases; unmatched junction bases: 4. CDR3 protein: CASRRTGGNEQFF. CDR3 nucleotides: TGTGCCAGCAGACGTACAGGGGGCAATGAGCAGTTCTTC.

This clone was found a few times. The chain combines TRBV30 with TRBJ1-2; weak D call: TRBD1 (5 bases). The germline V gene encodes CDR1 GTSNPN and CDR2 SVGIG (reference sequence). The CDR3 sequence is 11 residues long. V was trimmed by 6 bases and J by 9 bases, leaving 14 bases between them. The CDR3 coding sequence is TGTGCCTGTTCACCGGGGGGTAGCTACACCTTC. This codes for CACSPGGSYTF.

This clone was observed a few times. J is TRBJ1-2 and V is TRBV7-2, with D unclear. This CDR3 spans 13 amino acids. V dropped 5 bases and J dropped 7 bases, with 14 bases sitting between them. Germline CDR1 SGHTA, CDR2 FQGNSA. The CDR3 here is CASSNEAYLGYTF. For the CDR3, the DNA is TGTGCCAGCAGCAATGAGGCTTATCTTGGCTACACCTTC.

The gene calls are TRBV7-9 and TRBJ2-6; maybe TRBD1 (6 bases). V lost 7 bases, J lost 3 bases, and 25 bases lay in between. Germline CDR1 and CDR2: SEHNR and FQNEAQ (reference sequence). The CDR3 extends over 19 amino acids. This CDR3 is CASTHSSTRGFSGANVLTF. For the CDR3, the DNA is TGTGCCAGCACCCACTCGTCGACCAGGGGATTTAGTGGGGCCAACGTCCTGACTTTC.

The CDR3 protein is CASSPGLNTEAFF. CDR3 DNA: TGTGCCAGTAGCCCGGGGTTGAACACTGAAGCTTTCTTT. The rearrangement links TRBV19 to TRBJ1-1; D call uncertain. The CDR3 extends over 13 amino acids. The germline V gene encodes CDR1 LNHDA and CDR2 SQIVND (reference sequence). Trimming pared 6 bases from V and 0 bases from J, leaving 8 bases between.

This rearrangement joins TRBV2 to TRBJ2-3; D may be TRBD2 (5 bases). Germline V gene data show CDR1 as SNHLY and CDR2 as FYNNEI. The CDR3 spans 13 residues. Deletions cut 10 bases from V and 3 bases from J, with 14 bases between. The CDR3 region has the DNA TGTGCCACCGAATATAGGAGGACAGATACGCAGTATTTT. It is translated as CATEYRRTDTQYF.

This clone has only a few counts. This chain links TRBV11-3 with TRBJ1-1, with D tentatively TRBD1 (5 bases). CDR1 is SGHNT, CDR2 YENEEA, per germline. Trimming cost V 6 bases and J 5 bases, with 13 bases left between them. This CDR3 contains 13 residues. The CDR3 sequence is CASSQGLGTEAFF. CDR3 DNA: TGTGCCAGCAGTCAGGGTTTGGGGACTGAAGCTTTCTTT.

This chain joins TRBV5-6 and TRBJ2-3, with D uncertain. Germline CDR1 SGHDT, CDR2 YYEEEE. V gave up 4 bases and J gave up 0 bases, with 6 bases separating them. There are 13 residues in the CDR3. The CDR3 loop is CASSPQSTDTQYF. Written as DNA, the CDR3 is TGTGCCAGCAGCCCCCAGAGCACAGATACGCAGTATTTT.

The chain is built from TRBV30 and TRBJ2-5, with 8 bases that match TRBD1. The CDR3 is 14 residues long. Per the germline V gene, CDR1 is GTSNPN and CDR2 is SVGIG (reference sequence). J lost 1 base, V lost 5 bases, and 6 bases had no gene match. The CDR3 DNA reads as TGTGCCTGGGACCTCGGGACAGGCCAAGAGACCCAGTACTTC. Its protein product is CAWDLGTGQETQYF.

This clone has just a few counts. This chain links TRBV29-1 with TRBJ2-1; no firm D call. The CDR3 extends over 11 amino acids. Germline V gives CDR1 SQVTM, CDR2 ANQGSEA. The V gene lost 7 bases and the J gene lost 1 base, with 5 bases spanning the gap. The CDR3: CSGSSYNEQFF. The CDR3 region has the DNA TGCAGCGGGAGTTCCTACAATGAGCAGTTCTTC.

The table lists this clone with a few counts. J is TRBJ2-1 and V is TRBV10-3; D is possibly TRBD2 (5 bases). Looked up from germline, CDR1 is ENHRY and CDR2 is SYGVKD. V shed 9 bases and J shed 7 bases, with 10 bases lying between them. CDR3 length equals 11 residues. In DNA, the CDR3 is TGTGCCATACGGGAAGGGAATGAGCAGTTCTTC. The encoded protein is CAIREGNEQFF.

This clone was counted only a few times. The chain carries TRBV5-1 and TRBJ1-1; TRBD1 agrees at 12 bases. Germline values: CDR1 SGHRS, CDR2 YFSETQ. J was trimmed by 6 bases and V by 5 bases; bases with no gene match: 11. The CDR3 totals 16 residues. The CDR3 loop is CASSPAGQGAGAEAFF. Here the CDR3 DNA reads TGCGCCAGCAGTCCTGCGGGACAGGGGGCCGGTGCTGAAGCTTTCTTT.

In this sample, this clone turned up a few times. Additional DNA sequences in this sample encode the identical CDR3. J is TRBJ2-3 and V is TRBV27; TRBD2 matches at 7 bases. CDR3 length equals 13 residues. Germline CDR1 is MNHEY and CDR2 is SMNVEV (reference sequence). With V trimmed by 5 bases and J by 1 base, 0 bases remained unmatched. The CDR3: CASSREGTDTQYF. Here the CDR3 DNA reads TGTGCCAGCAGTCGGGAGGGCACAGATACGCAGTATTTT.

The table lists this clone with a few counts. The chain is built from TRBV13 and TRBJ2-1; TRBD2 matches 8 bases. The length of the CDR3 is 15 residues. Trimming at V came to 5 bases and at J to 7 bases, leaving 10 bases not matched to a gene. CDR1 is PRHDT, CDR2 FYEKMQ, per germline (reference sequence). CDR3 loop: CASSDSGAGGNEQFF. The CDR3 DNA follows: TGTGCCAGCAGCGATAGCGGGGCCGGCGGAAATGAGCAGTTCTTC.

The CDR3 coding sequence is TGCAGCGTTTGTACCCCTAGCGGGACGGGAGATACGCAGTATTTT. Translated: CSVCTPSGTGDTQYF. This chain joins TRBV29-1 and TRBJ2-3; 9 nucleotides align to TRBD2. The CDR3 contains 15 residues. V shed 5 bases and J 5 bases; nucleotides not matched to a gene: 11. Per the germline V gene, CDR1 is SQVTM and CDR2 is ANQGSEA.

The rearrangement links TRBV5-4 to TRBJ2-1, with 9 nucleotides matching TRBD2. From germline, CDR1 is SGHNT and CDR2 YYREEE (reference sequence). The CDR3 is 16 amino acids. J lost 9 bases, V lost 0 bases, and 10 bases had no gene match. CDR3 sequence reads: CASSLEVAGAGGEQFF. In DNA form, the CDR3 reads TGTGCCAGCAGCTTGGAGGTAGCGGGGGCCGGGGGTGAGCAGTTCTTC.

The table lists this clone with many counts. The chain is built from TRBV23-1 and TRBJ2-1, with D unresolved. TRBV23-1 is annotated as an ORF whose role is uncertain. Between the trimmed V and J ends, which lost 0 bases and 13 bases, there was a span of 10 bases. The CDR3 runs 12 residues. CDR3 residues: CASSQSSGRQFF. In DNA, the CDR3 is TGCGCCAGCAGTCAATCGTCAGGCCGACAGTTCTTC.

V usage is TRBV5-1 and J usage is TRBJ2-1; 9 positions match TRBD2. CDR1 SGHRS and CDR2 YFSETQ come from the germline V gene. The CDR3 loop spans 16 amino acids. Unmatched junction bases numbered 4, after V lost 0 bases and J lost 3 bases. The CDR3 loop is CASSLASGGLYNEQFF. The DNA of the CDR3 is TGCGCCAGCAGCTTGGCCAGCGGGGGGCTCTACAATGAGCAGTTCTTC. Full variable domain (remainder filled in from reference TRBV5-1 and TRBJ2-1): KAGVTQTPRYLIKTRGQQVTLSCSPISGHRSVSWYQQTPGQGLQFLFEYFSETQRNKGNFPGRFSGRQFSNSRSEMNVSTLELGDSALYLCASSLASGGLYNEQFFGPGTRLTVL.

The sample holds a few counts of this clone. This chain links TRBV7-2 with TRBJ1-5, with no clear D. The germline CDR1 and CDR2 sequences are SGHTA and FQGNSA. CDR3 size: 15 residues. The ends were cut back, 1 base at V and 2 bases at J, with 9 bases in the middle. In DNA, the CDR3 is TGTGCCAGCAGCTTAGTTCCGGAGGGCAATCAGCCCCAGCATTTT. Translating gives CASSLVPEGNQPQHF.

Worth noting for this clone: The junction and the germline gene differ at one end; a read error may be behind it. The gene calls are TRBV5-4 and TRBJ1-3, with D perhaps TRBD1 (6 bases). Germline V gene data show CDR1 as SGHNT and CDR2 as YYREEE (reference sequence). The CDR3 contains 12 residues. The CDR3 reads CASSQDYRAVYF. DNA for the CDR3: TGCGCCAGCAGCCAAGATTACAGGGCGGTATATTTT.

V is TRBV5-6 and J is TRBJ2-3, with D uncertain. The CDR3 has 11 amino acids. Germline V gives CDR1 SGHDT, CDR2 YYEEEE. The V and J ends lost 5 bases and 7 bases respectively, with 8 bases between them. As DNA, the CDR3 is TGTGCCAGCAGTATCTCTAATACGCAGTATTTT. Protein: CASSISNTQYF.

V and J are TRBV5-1 and TRBJ1-5; no clear D. The CDR3 covers 15 residues. V dropped 0 bases and J dropped 2 bases, with 9 bases sitting between them. Germline CDR1 is SGHRS and CDR2 is YFSETQ. The CDR3 sequence is CASSLGPSGNQPQHF. The CDR3 coding sequence is TGCGCCAGCAGCTTGGGCCCCTCGGGCAATCAGCCCCAGCATTTT. Filled out from reference TRBV5-1 and TRBJ1-5, the complete variable domain reads KAGVTQTPRYLIKTRGQQVTLSCSPISGHRSVSWYQQTPGQGLQFLFEYFSETQRNKGNFPGRFSGRQFSNSRSEMNVSTLELGDSALYLCASSLGPSGNQPQHFGDGTRLSIL.